The present T cell receptor (beta chain) was sequenced within a study of blood T cells in healthy people across ages. Germline CDR1 MNHEY, CDR2 SMNVEV (reference sequence). Germline trimming cut 6 bases from V and 0 bases from J; bases unmatched to any gene: 11. The CDR3 runs 17 residues. The authors drew 8.5 to 10 milliliters of peripheral blood from each donor. A sample-barcoded 5' primer and a J-beta primer mix were used in a second PCR of roughly 7 to 12 cycles. Using its own MiXCR run on the 5' RACE reads, TCRdb lists one record per CDR3 protein. The repertoire holds roughly 500,000 distinct CDR3 sequences, 27% seen once, with around 20% in the top ten.

This receptor was taken from a woman aged 65 to 85 in good health. The sequenced sample was blood. The rearrangement uses TRBV27 and TRBJ2-1; 7 bases agree with TRBD1. The CDR3 protein is CASRQDRTASSYNEQFF. In DNA form, the CDR3 reads TGTGCCAGCAGACAGGACAGGACCGCATCCTCCTACAATGAGCAGTTCTTC.